Shown below are 22 T cell receptor beta chains from a single sample sequenced in a study of blood T cells in healthy people across ages. Together with a sample-barcoded 5' primer, a J-beta primer mix was included in a second PCR lasting about 7 to 11 cycles. TCRdb re-derived calls from the 5' RACE reads in MiXCR, one entry per CDR3 protein. The repertoire holds hundreds of thousands of distinct CDR3 sequences, with about 56% as singletons. Sequenced material: blood. These receptors were taken from a man aged 35-49 years in good health.

A few counts support this clonotype. The V gene is TRBV7-3, the J gene TRBJ2-1; unclear D gene. Between the trimmed V and J ends, which lost 0 bases and 8 bases, there was a span of 5 bases. Germline V gene lookup returns CDR1 SGHTA and CDR2 FQGTGA. There are 12 residues in the CDR3. CDR3 region: CASSLTPHEQFF. As DNA, the CDR3 is TGTGCCAGCAGCTTAACCCCCCATGAGCAGTTCTTC.

V gene TRBV2 combines with J gene TRBJ2-7, with 8 bases that match TRBD1. The germline CDR1 and CDR2 sequences are SNHLY and FYNNEI. V was clipped by 4 bases and J by 2 bases; unmatched bases: 7. This CDR3 region has 15 residues. This chain's CDR3 is CASSARQGAAYEQYF. CDR3 sequence (DNA): TGTGCCAGCAGTGCCAGGCAGGGGGCGGCCTACGAGCAGTACTTC.

The chain joins TRBV25-1 to TRBJ1-1, with D possibly being TRBD1 (6 bases). V was pared by 7 bases and J by 0 bases, with 9 bases between. Germline V gives CDR1 MGHDK, CDR2 SYGVNS. CDR3 length: 13 amino acids. The CDR3 coding sequence is TGTGCCAGCAAGCAGGGGATGAACACTGAAGCTTTCTTT. Translation: CASKQGMNTEAFF.

In regard to this clonotype: One base away lies a much larger clone, so this may be a sequencing read error. The chain joins TRBV29-1 to TRBJ2-7, with D perhaps matching TRBD2 (6 bases). Trimming took off 3 bases at V and 4 bases at J, with 13 bases between the two ends. The CDR3 is 13 residues long. The germline V gene encodes CDR1 SQVTM and CDR2 ANQGSEA. The CDR3 loop reads CSVDGGASYEQYF. As DNA, the CDR3 is TGCAGCGTTGACGGGGGAGCCTCTTACGAGCAGTACTTC.

V is TRBV9 and J is TRBJ2-2, with TRBD1 identical over 10 bases. Unmatched junction bases numbered 2, after V lost 3 bases and J lost 3 bases. This CDR3 has 15 amino acids. Germline V gene sequence: CDR1 SGDLS, CDR2 YYNGEE. Here the CDR3 reads CASSAGTGDTGELFF. Written as DNA, the CDR3 is TGTGCCAGCAGCGCCGGGACAGGGGACACCGGGGAGCTGTTTTTT.

This chain uses TRBV7-9 with TRBJ2-7; unclear D gene. The CDR3 has 15 residues. Germline lookup yields CDR1 SEHNR and CDR2 FQNEAQ (reference sequence). V gave up 5 bases and J gave up 2 bases, with 16 bases separating them. Here the CDR3 DNA reads TGTGCCAGCAGCCCCCCTAACACAGTCACCTACGAGCAGTACTTC. Protein: CASSPPNTVTYEQYF.

The CDR3 region has the DNA TGCAGTGCCCAGGACGGGGGACCTGAAGCTTTCTTT. Protein sequence: CSAQDGGPEAFF. V and J are TRBV20-1 and TRBJ1-1, with D perhaps TRBD1 (5 bases). CDR3 length: 12 amino acids. CDR1 is DFQATT, CDR2 SNEGSKA, per germline (reference sequence). V lost 6 bases and J 6 bases, leaving 14 bases between the germline ends.

The CDR3 DNA sequence: TGTGCCAGCATTCCTTGGGGTTCTCCGGGACAGGGGTCGTTGGGCACTGAAGCTTTCTTT. Its protein is CASIPWGSPGQGSLGTEAFF. The chain has TRBV12-3 or TRBV12-4 and TRBJ1-1; 10 nucleotides line up with TRBD1. V shed 7 bases, J shed 4 bases, and the junction held 24 bases outside the gene matches. The CDR3 has 20 residues.

This clonotype was seen at least ten times. The chain uses TRBV4-2 and TRBJ2-5; 13 bases map to TRBD2. Trimming at V came to 1 base and at J to 3 bases, leaving 2 bases not matched to a gene. This CDR3 comprises 16 residues. Germline-derived CDR1 and CDR2 are LGHNA and YNFKEQ. CDR3 region: CASSQGGTSGKETQYF. The CDR3 DNA is TGTGCCAGCAGCCAAGGGGGGACTAGCGGGAAAGAGACCCAGTACTTC.

The chain links TRBV5-1 to TRBJ1-6; D ambiguous. Trimming pared 1 base from V and 9 bases from J, leaving 14 bases between. There are 15 residues in the CDR3. Germline values: CDR1 SGHRS, CDR2 YFSETQ. The CDR3 nucleotides are TGCGCCAGCAGCTTGTCAAGGGAACTCGGTTCACCCCTCCACTTT. Amino acid sequence: CASSLSRELGSPLHF.

The chain combines TRBV18 with TRBJ2-3; D possibly corresponds to TRBD2 (6 bases). From germline, CDR1 is KGHSH and CDR2 LQKENI. CDR3 size: 16 residues. The V end lost 0 bases, the J end lost 4 bases, and 14 bases lay between the germline ends. The CDR3 here is CASSPPGLPKSDTQYF. CDR3 DNA: TGTGCCAGCTCACCACCCGGACTACCGAAGTCAGATACGCAGTATTTT.

This clonotype came up many times. One base away lies a much larger clone, so this may be a sequencing read error. This sequence joins TRBV7-2 and TRBJ2-7, with 9 bases fitting TRBD2. The CDR3 has 18 residues. Losses at the gene ends were 8 bases for V and 0 bases for J; bases not matched to a gene: 17. CDR1 is SGHTA, CDR2 FQGNSA, per germline. The CDR3: CASASETSGRTLSYEQYF. CDR3 in DNA: TGTGCCAGCGCGTCGGAGACTAGCGGAAGGACTCTCTCCTACGAGCAGTACTTC.

This clonotype was recorded only once. This chain joins TRBV24-1 and TRBJ2-1, with TRBD2 as a possible D gene (6 bases). In germline, CDR1 is KGHDR, CDR2 SFDVKD. This CDR3 region has 12 residues. V was shortened by 10 bases and J by 4 bases, with 10 bases between the two germline ends. The CDR3 nucleotides are TGTGCCACACAGGCGGGGTACAATGAGCAGTTCTTC. Protein: CATQAGYNEQFF.

This clonotype has a handful of counts. This chain joins TRBV20-1 and TRBJ2-5; D perhaps matches TRBD2 (5 bases). Germline loops: CDR1 DFQATT, CDR2 SNEGSKA (reference sequence). V lost 0 bases, J lost 3 bases, and 14 bases lay in between. This CDR3 is built from 15 residues. CDR3 amino acids: CSARELGNGKETQYF. The CDR3 region has the DNA TGCAGTGCTAGAGAGCTAGGCAACGGGAAAGAGACCCAGTACTTC.

This clonotype was found a few times. The V gene is TRBV7-2, the J gene TRBJ2-1; the D call may be TRBD1 or TRBD2 (5 bases each). This CDR3 has 15 residues. Between the trimmed V and J ends, which lost 1 base and 8 bases, there was a span of 15 bases. The germline CDR1 and CDR2 sequences are SGHTA and FQGNSA. This CDR3 is CASSLVGQGSDEQFF. CDR3 nucleotides: TGTGCCAGCAGCTTAGTCGGACAAGGGAGCGATGAGCAGTTCTTC.

The chain uses TRBV10-2 and TRBJ2-2; D is undetermined. Germline CDR1 is WSHSY and CDR2 is SAAADI. Between the trimmed V and J ends, which lost 8 bases and 0 bases, there was a span of 16 bases. This CDR3 has 16 residues. The DNA of the CDR3 is TGCGCCAGCCCCCTCAAGCACATTTCGAACACCGGGGAGCTGTTTTTT. It encodes CASPLKHISNTGELFF.

As for this clonotype: One junction end does not reproduce the germline sequence, and a read error may be involved. The gene calls are TRBV6-5 and TRBJ1-2, with D possibly being TRBD1 (5 bases). Germline V lookup: CDR1 MNHEY, CDR2 SVGAGI. The CDR3 spans 13 residues. CDR3 nucleotide sequence: TGTACCAGCAGTTACTACAGGTTTTATGGCTACACCTTC. Protein sequence: CTSSYYRFYGYTF.

The chain links TRBV28 to TRBJ2-7, with D perhaps matching TRBD1 (6 bases). Germline lookup yields CDR1 MDHEN and CDR2 SYDVKM. CDR3 size: 17 residues. V lost 5 bases to trimming and J lost 0 bases, with 20 bases between them. CDR3 sequence: CASSPIGYRVNSYEQYF. The CDR3 coding sequence is TGTGCCAGCAGTCCCATAGGATACAGGGTTAACTCCTACGAGCAGTACTTC. Variable domain in full (rest from reference TRBV28 and TRBJ2-7): DVKVTQSSRYLVKRTGEKVFLECVQDMDHENMFWYRQDPGLGLRLIYFSYDVKMKEKGDIPEGYSVSREKKERFSLILESASTNQTSMYLCASSPIGYRVNSYEQYFGPGTRLTVT.

The chain employs TRBV6-2 or TRBV6-3 and TRBJ2-7; D uncertain. CDR1 MNHEY and CDR2 SVGEGT come from the germline V gene. CDR3 length: 19 residues. V lost 4 bases and J 1 base, leaving 26 bases between the germline ends. The CDR3 bases are TGTGCCAGCAGTTTTAATCCCAACCGTACCGGCGTTATTTCCTACGAGCAGTACTTC. Translated, it gives CASSFNPNRTGVISYEQYF.

Only one count was recorded for this clonotype. V and J are TRBV14 and TRBJ2-4, with 7 bases fitting TRBD1. Germline V gives CDR1 SGHDN, CDR2 FVKESK. The CDR3 is 14 residues long. The V and J ends lost 0 bases and 12 bases, in that order; junction bases with no gene match: 8. The CDR3 protein is CASSQEVTGVTQYF. In nucleotides, the CDR3 is TGTGCCAGCAGCCAAGAAGTTACAGGGGTCACTCAGTACTTC.

This clonotype was seen once. V usage is TRBV20-1 and J usage is TRBJ2-5; D might be TRBD2 (7 bases). Looked up from germline, CDR1 is DFQATT and CDR2 is SNEGSKA (reference sequence). V lost 6 bases to trimming and J lost 5 bases, with 16 bases between them. This CDR3 contains 13 residues. CDR3 protein: CSALTRGGETQYF. DNA of the CDR3: TGCAGTGCACTTACTAGGGGGGGGGAGACCCAGTACTTC.

The gene calls are TRBV16 and TRBJ2-1, with D maybe TRBD2 (6 bases). Germline assignment: CDR1 KGHSY and CDR2 FQNENV. The V and J ends lost 2 bases and 4 bases respectively, with 9 bases between them. This CDR3 contains 14 residues. The CDR3: CASSQRDFYNEQFF. CDR3 nucleotide sequence: TGTGCCAGCAGCCAACGGGACTTTTACAATGAGCAGTTCTTC.